The 28 T cell receptor beta chains below all came from one sample that was sequenced in a study of T cell responses to AZD1222 COVID-19 vaccine. The table came from immunoSEQ multiplex PCR; TCRdb's copy has only in-frame clones and leaves some out. This sample yields roughly 150,000 clones, of which 90% to 95% are seen a single time; roughly 2.3% belongs to the top ten. The sequenced sample was peripheral blood, obtained on day 0 of AZD1222 vaccination. The receptors originated from an adult in good health.

This chain links TRBV30 with TRBJ1-5; D remains ambiguous. Looked up from germline, CDR1 is GTSNPN and CDR2 is SVGIG (reference sequence). V dropped 2 bases and J dropped 0 bases, with 11 bases sitting between them. The CDR3 consists of 15 residues. The DNA for the CDR3 is TGTGCCTGGAGTCAAGGGCAGCATAGCAATCAGCCCCAGCATTTT. Translated: CAWSQGQHSNQPQHF.

V usage is TRBV5-4 and J usage is TRBJ1-3; D might be TRBD1 (6 bases). CDR1 is SGHNT and CDR2 is YYREEE in the germline V gene (reference sequence). Trimming took 0 bases from V and 4 from J, leaving 14 bases between them. This CDR3 contains 16 residues. CDR3 in amino acids: CASSLDRGLSGNTIYF. In DNA, the CDR3 is TGTGCCAGCAGCTTGGACCGGGGGCTATCAGGAAACACCATATATTTT.

The chain carries TRBV5-1 and TRBJ2-7; tentatively, D is TRBD1 (5 bases). Trimming took 5 bases from V and 0 from J, leaving 12 bases between them. The CDR3 runs to 14 residues. Per germline, CDR1 SGHRS and CDR2 YFSETQ. CDR3 nucleotides: TGCGCCAGCAGTGGCAACAGGCTCTCCTACGAGCAGTACTTC. Protein product: CASSGNRLSYEQYF.

The chain combines TRBV6-6 with TRBJ2-7; D may be TRBD1 (5 bases). The CDR3 runs 13 residues. CDR1 MNHNY and CDR2 SVGAGI come from the germline V gene (reference sequence). The ends were cut back, 2 bases at V and 7 bases at J, with 12 bases in the middle. CDR3 residues: CASSYIRAREQYF. CDR3 nucleotides: TGTGCCAGCAGTTACATCAGGGCGCGGGAGCAGTACTTC.

The gene calls are TRBV7-9 and TRBJ2-2, with 12 bases lining up with TRBD2. J lost 4 bases, V lost 0 bases, and 0 bases had no gene match. The germline gives CDR1 SEHNR, CDR2 FQNEAQ (reference sequence). This CDR3 is built from 16 residues. In nucleotides, the CDR3 is TGTGCCAGCAGCTTAGCACTAGCGGGAGGCACCGGGGAGCTGTTTTTT. Encoded protein: CASSLALAGGTGELFF.

The V gene is TRBV27, the J gene TRBJ1-6; 9 bases are shared with TRBD1. V shed 7 bases, J shed 7 bases, and the junction held 5 bases outside the gene matches. Germline loops: CDR1 MNHEY, CDR2 SMNVEV (reference sequence). The CDR3 totals 14 residues. The chain's CDR3 is CASNTGTGNSPLHF. The CDR3 coding sequence is TGTGCCAGCAATACCGGGACAGGGAATTCACCCCTCCACTTT.

The chain carries TRBV7-9 and TRBJ2-7; 9 bases map to TRBD1. The trim removed 1 base at V and 6 bases at J, leaving 4 bases unmatched. Germline CDR1 is SEHNR and CDR2 is FQNEAQ (reference sequence). The CDR3 is made up of 14 amino acids. The CDR3 sequence: CASSLERTGVEQYF. CDR3 DNA sequence: TGTGCCAGCAGCTTAGAACGGACAGGGGTCGAGCAGTACTTC.

CDR3 bases: TGTGCCATCACCCCCTTACAGGGGGAGACTGAAGCTTTCTTT. Translation: CAITPLQGETEAFF. V usage is TRBV10-3 and J usage is TRBJ1-1; TRBD1 matches 8 bases. The V segment lost 7 bases and the J segment 5 bases; nucleotides outside the gene matches: 9. This CDR3 is 14 amino acids long. The germline gives CDR1 ENHRY, CDR2 SYGVKD.

The count of this clone is one. The CDR3 sequence: CAGGWTEIRVAFF. In nucleotides, the CDR3 is TGTGCCGGGGGATGGACGGAGATAAGGGTGGCTTTCTTT. The chain combines TRBV7-5 with TRBJ1-1. TRBV7-5 is termed a pseudogene. This CDR3 has 13 residues.

CDR3: CASRGGASTDTQYF. In nucleotides, the CDR3 is TGTGCCAGCCGGGGGGGGGCTAGCACAGATACGCAGTATTTT. V usage is TRBV2 and J usage is TRBJ2-3, with 8 positions matching TRBD2. Trimming took 8 bases from V and 0 from J; bases not matched to a gene: 4. Germline CDR1 is SNHLY and CDR2 is FYNNEI. This CDR3 contains 14 residues.

The CDR3 region is CASSLDRANYGYTF. The DNA of the CDR3 is TGTGCCAGTAGTCTGGACAGGGCTAACTATGGCTACACCTTC. The V and J genes are TRBV19 and TRBJ1-2, with TRBD1 matching 8 bases. This CDR3 is built from 14 residues. Germline V gene sequence: CDR1 LNHDA, CDR2 SQIVND (reference sequence). With V trimmed by 5 bases and J by 0 bases, 2 bases remained unmatched.

This clone was seen a few times. The CDR3 coding sequence is TGTGCCAGCAGTTCGCGCGGGGGATCGAACACTGAAGCTTTCTTT. It specifies CASSSRGGSNTEAFF. The chain recombines TRBV27 with TRBJ1-1; possible D gene TRBD1, 5 bases. The V end lost 4 bases, the J end lost 1 base, and 13 bases lay between the germline ends. Per germline, CDR1 MNHEY and CDR2 SMNVEV (reference sequence). This CDR3 has 15 amino acids.

The sample holds one count of this clone. This chain joins TRBV20-1 and TRBJ2-3; D call uncertain. From germline, CDR1 is DFQATT and CDR2 SNEGSKA (reference sequence). The CDR3 is 11 residues long. Trimming removed 6 bases at V and 6 bases at J, with 10 bases between. The chain's CDR3 is CSAPSRDTQYF. In nucleotides, the CDR3 is TGCAGTGCCCCCTCGAGGGATACGCAGTATTTT.

This chain uses TRBV27 with TRBJ2-7, with a weak D call TRBD1 (6 bases). The length of the CDR3 is 13 residues. Trimming left V 4 bases short and J 0 bases short, with 7 bases between. CDR1 is MNHEY, CDR2 SMNVEV, per germline (reference sequence). This CDR3 is CASSYRVSYEQYF. The CDR3 nucleotides read TGTGCCAGCAGTTACAGGGTCTCCTACGAGCAGTACTTC.

V is TRBV7-2 and J is TRBJ1-6; D is ambiguous. This CDR3 has 14 residues. V was trimmed by 5 bases and J by 11 bases, leaving 16 bases between them. CDR1 and CDR2 from the germline V gene are SGHTA and FQGNSA. CDR3 nucleotides: TGTGCCAGCAGCATAGGTGGCGGCGGGGCACCCCTCCACTTT. Translating it yields CASSIGGGGAPLHF.

This chain links TRBV11-2 with TRBJ2-1; the D gene is possibly TRBD2 (6 bases). The CDR3 runs 15 residues. Germline V gene sequence: CDR1 SGHAT, CDR2 FQNNGV. The ends were cut back, 0 bases at V and 7 bases at J, with 13 bases in the middle. CDR3 sequence reads: CASSLDETRANEQFF. The CDR3 bases are TGTGCCAGCAGCTTAGACGAGACTAGGGCTAATGAGCAGTTCTTC.

The J gene is TRBJ2-7, the V gene TRBV19; 11 bases fit TRBD1. Germline lookup yields CDR1 LNHDA and CDR2 SQIVND (reference sequence). This CDR3 comprises 15 residues. Trimming at V came to 5 bases and at J to 2 bases, leaving 5 bases not matched to a gene. The CDR3 nucleotides read TGTGCCAGTAGTCCATGGACAGGGGGCGCCTACGAGCAGTACTTC. Encoded protein: CASSPWTGGAYEQYF.

The gene calls are TRBV5-4 and TRBJ2-2; 8 bases are a match to TRBD1. The CDR3 length is 17 residues. Germline V gene lookup returns CDR1 SGHNT and CDR2 YYREEE (reference sequence). V trimming: 5 bases; J trimming: 0 bases; junction bases outside the gene matches: 9. The CDR3 here is CASSFEQGDANTGELFF. The DNA for the CDR3 is TGTGCCAGCAGTTTCGAACAGGGGGACGCGAACACCGGGGAGCTGTTTTTT. The full variable domain, completed using reference TRBV5-4 and TRBJ2-2, is ETGVTQSPTHLIKTRGQQVTLRCSSQSGHNTVSWYQQALGQGPQFIFQYYREEENGRGNFPPRFSGLQFPNYSSELNVNALELDDSALYLCASSFEQGDANTGELFFGEGSRLTVL.

The chain carries TRBV3-1 (or the pseudogene TRBV3-2) and TRBJ1-2; D is possibly TRBD1 (6 bases). Trimming stripped 5 bases from V and 2 bases from J, with 15 bases between. The V gene's germline CDR1 is LGHDT and CDR2 YNNKEL (reference sequence). The CDR3 loop spans 15 amino acids. CDR3 sequence: CASSVAGAMNYGYTF. The CDR3 DNA follows: TGTGCCAGCAGCGTAGCGGGGGCGATGAACTATGGCTACACCTTC.

The rearrangement links TRBV29-1 to TRBJ1-1, with D possibly TRBD1 on 5 matching bases. V dropped 4 bases and J dropped 1 base, with 13 bases sitting between them. The CDR3 has 14 residues. The germline V gene encodes CDR1 SQVTM and CDR2 ANQGSEA. CDR3 sequence: CSVGYGGWNTEAFF. The DNA of the CDR3 is TGCAGCGTTGGCTACGGGGGGTGGAACACTGAAGCTTTCTTT.

The chain's CDR3 is CASSLTGTEPYEQYF. DNA of the CDR3: TGTGCCAGCAGCTTGACCGGGACGGAACCCTACGAGCAGTACTTC. V gene TRBV7-3 combines with J gene TRBJ2-7; D is tentatively TRBD1 or TRBD2 (5 bases each). CDR1 and CDR2 from the germline V gene are SGHTA and FQGTGA. The CDR3 runs 15 residues. Trimming pared 3 bases from V and 2 bases from J, leaving 14 bases between. Full variable domain (remainder filled in from reference TRBV7-3 and TRBJ2-7): GAGVSQTPSNKVTEKGKYVELRCDPISGHTALYWYRQSLGQGPEFLIYFQGTGAADDSGLPNDRFFAVRPEGSVSTLKIQRTERGDSAVYLCASSLTGTEPYEQYFGPGTRLTVT.

The V call is TRBV3-1 (or the pseudogene TRBV3-2), the J call TRBJ2-2; perhaps D is TRBD1 or TRBD2 (6 bases each). In germline, CDR1 is LGHDT, CDR2 YNNKEL (reference sequence). Trimming shortened V by 4 bases and J by 3 bases, and 18 bases separated the two germline ends. The CDR3 totals 17 residues. This CDR3 is CASSPPPRGGYTGELFF. DNA of the CDR3: TGTGCCAGCAGCCCCCCCCCACGAGGGGGGTACACCGGGGAGCTGTTTTTT.

V usage is TRBV11-3 and J usage is TRBJ2-2, with D possibly called TRBD1 or TRBD2 (5 bases each). Germline CDR1 SGHNT, CDR2 YENEEA. The CDR3 is 16 amino acids. V was shortened by 5 bases and J by 1 base, with 14 bases between the two germline ends. The CDR3: CASSGGSRGNTGELFF. CDR3 nucleotide sequence: TGTGCCAGCAGCGGGGGTTCCAGAGGGAACACCGGGGAGCTGTTTTTT.

In its sample, this clone was seen once. This sequence joins TRBV3-1 (or the pseudogene TRBV3-2) and TRBJ2-3, with D perhaps TRBD2 (7 bases). Deletions cut 3 bases from V and 3 bases from J, with 19 bases between. CDR3 size: 17 residues. Germline values: CDR1 LGHDT, CDR2 YNNKEL (reference sequence). This CDR3 is CASSQQEGGPMTDTQYF. CDR3 DNA: TGTGCCAGCAGCCAGCAGGAGGGGGGGCCTATGACAGATACGCAGTATTTT.

The rearrangement uses TRBV21-1 and TRBJ1-6; the table's D call of TRBD1 was not tested on the DNA. TRBV21-1 is deemed a pseudogene. The CDR3 extends over 14 amino acids. The CDR3, as DNA: TGTGCCAGCACTCGTAGGACAGGGGATTCACCCCTCCACTTT. Protein product: CASTRRTGDSPLHF.

V is TRBV20-1 and J is TRBJ1-1; D gene uncertain. V dropped 3 bases and J dropped 5 bases, with 10 bases sitting between them. Per germline, CDR1 DFQATT and CDR2 SNEGSKA (reference sequence). This CDR3 contains 12 residues. CDR3 coding DNA: TGCAGTGCTAGTTCTCAGGAAACTGAAGCTTTCTTT. It translates to CSASSQETEAFF.

V gene TRBV11-2 combines with J gene TRBJ1-2; TRBD1 matches 10 bases. The CDR3 covers 13 residues. Germline-derived CDR1 and CDR2 are SGHAT and FQNNGV. V dropped 5 bases and J dropped 12; count of bases not matched to a gene: 9. CDR3 in DNA: TGTGCCAGCAGCCCCGGACAGGGGGGTAGGGACACCTTC. Translating gives CASSPGQGGRDTF.

The chain uses TRBV27 and TRBJ1-1; weak D call: TRBD1 (5 bases). CDR1 MNHEY and CDR2 SMNVEV come from the germline V gene (reference sequence). This CDR3 has 14 amino acids. Between the trimmed V and J ends, which lost 2 bases and 4 bases, there was a span of 11 bases. CDR3 DNA sequence: TGTGCCAGCAGTTTACGGGGGAGTGGCACTGAAGCTTTCTTT. Residues: CASSLRGSGTEAFF.